Presented here are 32 T cell receptor beta chains from one specimen sequenced in a study of T cell responses to AZD1222 COVID-19 vaccine. The method was immunoSEQ multiplex PCR; TCRdb's version includes in-frame clones alone and lacks a portion of them. The table lists 120,000 or so clones, around 90% of them singletons. Sequencing used peripheral blood, obtained on day 0 of AZD1222 vaccination. These receptors came from an adult in good health.

V and J are TRBV7-2 and TRBJ1-3, with no clear D. Trimming took off 2 bases at V and 0 bases at J, with 8 bases between the two ends. Germline V gives CDR1 SGHTA, CDR2 FQGNSA. This CDR3 is built from 15 residues. CDR3 sequence (DNA): TGTGCCAGCAGCTTATCGGGCATCTCTGGAAACACCATATATTTT. Translated: CASSLSGISGNTIYF.

The CDR3 sequence: CAWSVPTPRNEQYF. The DNA of the CDR3 is TGTGCCTGGAGTGTCCCTACCCCCCGGAACGAGCAGTACTTC. The chain recombines TRBV30 with TRBJ2-7, with unresolved D. Trimming left V 0 bases short and J 5 bases short, with 14 bases between. This CDR3 is built from 14 residues. Germline V gene lookup returns CDR1 GTSNPN and CDR2 SVGIG (reference sequence).

The chain employs TRBV28 and TRBJ2-5, with 7 nucleotides matching TRBD1. With 5 bases clipped from V and 3 bases from J, the junction kept 3 bases outside the gene matches. Per the germline V gene, CDR1 is MDHEN and CDR2 is SYDVKM. The CDR3 is 13 residues long. Here the CDR3 reads CASSTGAEETQYF. The CDR3 DNA sequence: TGTGCCAGCAGTACAGGGGCGGAAGAGACCCAGTACTTC.

The J gene is TRBJ2-7, the V gene TRBV7-8; 7 nucleotides line up with TRBD1. Germline V gene data show CDR1 as SGHVS and CDR2 as FQNEAQ. V trimming: 5 bases; J trimming: 2 bases; junction bases outside the gene matches: 6. This CDR3 is 14 amino acids long. The CDR3 sequence is CASSISGQTYEQYF. DNA of the CDR3: TGTGCCAGCAGCATCTCGGGACAGACCTACGAGCAGTACTTC.

The chain carries TRBV2 and TRBJ1-5, with TRBD1 matching 8 bases. The CDR3 length is 13 residues. Germline V gives CDR1 SNHLY, CDR2 FYNNEI. V was pared by 6 bases and J by 6 bases, with 4 bases of the junction left unmatched. CDR3 sequence (DNA): TGTGCCAGCAGCGGACAGGGAGCTCAGCCCCAGCATTTT. Encoded protein: CASSGQGAQPQHF.

In DNA, the CDR3 is TGTGCCAGCAGTGATATAGTAGCGAGCAATGAGCAGTTCTTC. The encoded protein is CASSDIVASNEQFF. V gene TRBV2 combines with J gene TRBJ2-1; possibly TRBD2 for D (5 bases). Germline assignment: CDR1 SNHLY and CDR2 FYNNEI. V was shortened by 3 bases and J by 6 bases, with 12 bases between the two germline ends. This CDR3 is built from 14 residues.

J is TRBJ1-1 and V is TRBV12-3 or TRBV12-4, with D hard to call. This CDR3 comprises 13 residues. Trimming left V 6 bases short and J 5 bases short, with 13 bases between. CDR3 nucleotides: TGTGCCAGCAGGGCGAGGATGGGGACTGAAGCTTTCTTT. It translates to CASRARMGTEAFF.

This sequence joins TRBV5-5 and TRBJ1-2, with TRBD1 matching over 9 bases. CDR3 size: 16 residues. The V gene end was trimmed by 4 bases and the J gene end by 2 bases; junction bases not matched to a gene: 9. Germline V lookup: CDR1 SGHKS, CDR2 YYEKEE (reference sequence). The CDR3 is CASSQPTGTGNYGYTF. The CDR3 DNA is TGTGCCAGCAGCCAACCTACCGGGACAGGGAACTATGGCTACACCTTC.

The chain couples TRBV29-1 to TRBJ2-1; weak D call: TRBD2 (5 bases). Looked up from germline, CDR1 is SQVTM and CDR2 is ANQGSEA. This CDR3 has 18 residues. V lost 1 base to trimming and J lost 0 bases, with 19 bases between them. The CDR3 spells CSVEGRHLTRSSYNEQFF. The CDR3 DNA follows: TGCAGCGTTGAAGGGAGGCACCTTACGAGAAGCTCCTACAATGAGCAGTTCTTC.

V and J are TRBV7-8 and TRBJ1-5; D is ambiguous. The ends were cut back, 3 bases at V and 0 bases at J, with 15 bases in the middle. The germline V gene has CDR1 SGHVS and CDR2 FQNEAQ. The CDR3 extends over 17 amino acids. The CDR3 DNA reads TGTGCCAGCAGCTTCGCTGACCGACTTTATAGCAATCAGCCCCAGCATTTT. Translated, it gives CASSFADRLYSNQPQHF.

CDR3 in DNA: TGTGCCTGGAGTGTATTAGACGGACAGCCCCAGCATTTT. Protein: CAWSVLDGQPQHF. The rearrangement uses TRBV30 and TRBJ1-5; no reliable D call. This CDR3 comprises 13 residues. Looked up from germline, CDR1 is GTSNPN and CDR2 is SVGIG (reference sequence). The V end was cut by 0 bases, the J end by 7 bases, with 10 bases between.

CDR3 sequence reads: CSASTLAGVQETQYF. The CDR3 nucleotides read TGCAGTGCTAGTACTCTAGCGGGAGTCCAAGAGACCCAGTACTTC. This chain connects TRBV20-1 to TRBJ2-5; TRBD2 matches at 10 bases. CDR1 and CDR2 from the germline V gene are DFQATT and SNEGSKA (reference sequence). Unmatched junction bases numbered 5, after V lost 3 bases and J lost 1 base. The CDR3 consists of 15 residues.

V and J are TRBV2 and TRBJ1-5; no clear D gene. CDR3 size: 16 residues. Germline CDR1 SNHLY, CDR2 FYNNEI. The germline V and J ends were trimmed by 4 bases and 0 bases, with 13 bases remaining between them. The chain's CDR3 is CASSGVLSDSNQPQHF. The CDR3 DNA sequence: TGTGCCAGCAGTGGAGTTCTGAGCGATAGCAATCAGCCCCAGCATTTT.

The chain is built from TRBV3-1 (or the pseudogene TRBV3-2) and TRBJ2-1; D may correspond to TRBD1 or TRBD2 (5 bases each). The CDR3 contains 13 residues. Germline CDR1 reads LGHDT; CDR2 reads YNNKEL (reference sequence). V was shortened by 1 base and J by 9 bases, with 10 bases between the two germline ends. CDR3 loop: CASSQGKRGEQFF. CDR3 sequence (DNA): TGTGCCAGCAGCCAAGGGAAGAGGGGTGAGCAGTTCTTC.

V and J are TRBV6-5 and TRBJ1-1, with D possibly matching TRBD1 (5 bases). CDR1 is MNHEY and CDR2 is SVGAGI in the germline V gene. The CDR3 has 13 amino acids. Trimming pared 8 bases from V and 2 bases from J, leaving 12 bases between. The CDR3 loop is CASFGGGNTEAFF. The CDR3 DNA is TGTGCCAGCTTTGGGGGTGGAAACACTGAAGCTTTCTTT.

The chain links TRBV13 to TRBJ1-5; 9 bases fit TRBD1. V lost 5 bases and J lost 9; bases outside the gene matches: 11. This CDR3 is built from 15 residues. Germline CDR1 and CDR2: PRHDT and FYEKMQ (reference sequence). The CDR3 reads CASSLGQGKGRPQHF. Written as DNA, the CDR3 is TGTGCCAGCAGCCTCGGACAGGGGAAGGGTAGGCCCCAGCATTTT.

The rearrangement joins TRBV27 to TRBJ1-1; weak D call: TRBD1 (5 bases). V lost 5 bases and J lost 0, with 13 bases in between. CDR1 and CDR2 (germline): MNHEY, SMNVEV (reference sequence). This CDR3 comprises 15 residues. DNA for the CDR3: TGTGCCAGCAGTCCAAGGGGACGGATGAACACTGAAGCTTTCTTT. It codes for CASSPRGRMNTEAFF.

The chain couples TRBV7-2 to TRBJ1-6; 7 positions match TRBD1. The germline V gene has CDR1 SGHTA and CDR2 FQGNSA. There are 16 residues in the CDR3. Germline trimming cut 1 base from V and 8 bases from J; bases unmatched to any gene: 8. CDR3 sequence (DNA): TGTGCCAGCAGCTTAGACGGAGGGGGCGCTTATTCACCCCTCCACTTT. Translating gives CASSLDGGGAYSPLHF.

The rearrangement uses TRBV6-6 and TRBJ2-3; D ambiguous. There are 12 residues in the CDR3. The V end lost 3 bases, the J end lost 6 bases, and 7 bases lay between the germline ends. CDR1 MNHNY and CDR2 SVGAGI come from the germline V gene (reference sequence). The CDR3 reads CASSYEADTQYF. The CDR3 region has the DNA TGTGCCAGCAGTTATGAGGCGGATACGCAGTATTTT.

Only one count was recorded for this clone. The chain joins TRBV12-3 or TRBV12-4 to TRBJ1-2; D gene unclear. The V end lost 5 bases, the J end lost 4 bases, and 11 bases lay between the germline ends. The CDR3 is 13 amino acids. This CDR3 reads CASSPTAIYGYTF. CDR3 DNA sequence: TGTGCCAGCAGTCCCACAGCTATCTATGGCTACACCTTC.

The V call is TRBV5-1, the J call TRBJ2-6; D is unresolved. In germline, CDR1 is SGHRS, CDR2 YFSETQ. The CDR3 contains 15 residues. Trimming stripped 0 bases from V and 1 base from J, with 5 bases between. The DNA for the CDR3 is TGCGCCAGCAGCTTGGGCGGTTCTGGGGCCAACGTCCTGACTTTC. It codes for CASSLGGSGANVLTF. Complete variable domain (other parts from reference TRBV5-1 and TRBJ2-6): KAGVTQTPRYLIKTRGQQVTLSCSPISGHRSVSWYQQTPGQGLQFLFEYFSETQRNKGNFPGRFSGRQFSNSRSEMNVSTLELGDSALYLCASSLGGSGANVLTFGAGSRLTVL.

As for this clone: The junction departs from germline at one end; a sequencing error may be responsible. The rearrangement links TRBV25-1 to TRBJ1-4; D is uncertain. The CDR3 sequence is 12 residues long. Per germline, CDR1 MGHDK and CDR2 SYGVNS. This CDR3 reads CASSEPAEKLFF. CDR3 in DNA: TGTGCCAGCAGCGAACCGGCCGAAAAGCTGTTTTTT. The whole variable domain, filled in from reference TRBV25-1 and TRBJ1-4, reads EADIYQTPRYLVIGTGKKITLECSQTMGHDKMYWYQQDPGMELHLIHYSYGVNSTEKGDLSSESTVSRIRTEHFPLTLESARPSHTSQYLCASSEPAEKLFFGSGTQLSVL.

The V gene is TRBV27, the J gene TRBJ2-3; D is possibly TRBD2 (5 bases). Trimming removed 6 bases from V and 0 bases from J, with 7 bases in between. CDR1 and CDR2 from the germline V gene are MNHEY and SMNVEV (reference sequence). This CDR3 contains 13 residues. Written as DNA, the CDR3 is TGTGCCAGCAGGAGGGCTAGCACAGATACGCAGTATTTT. Its protein is CASRRASTDTQYF.

The chain employs TRBV27 and TRBJ2-2, with 8 bases aligning to TRBD2. The trim removed 2 bases at V and 3 bases at J, leaving 2 bases unmatched. This CDR3 comprises 15 residues. From germline, CDR1 is MNHEY and CDR2 SMNVEV (reference sequence). Here the CDR3 reads CASSLKAGDTGELFF. The CDR3 DNA follows: TGTGCCAGCAGTTTAAAAGCGGGGGACACCGGGGAGCTGTTTTTT.

The sample holds a few counts of this clone. The CDR3 spells CSVALPNTGELFF. CDR3 bases: TGCAGCGTTGCACTACCGAACACCGGGGAGCTGTTTTTT. The chain has TRBV29-1 and TRBJ2-2; D not resolved. Germline V gives CDR1 SQVTM, CDR2 ANQGSEA. V lost 4 bases and J 0 bases, leaving 6 bases between the germline ends. This CDR3 contains 13 residues.

The chain combines TRBV24-1 with TRBJ2-1; no clear D. Deletions cut 5 bases from V and 2 bases from J, with 9 bases between. There are 14 residues in the CDR3. Germline loops: CDR1 KGHDR, CDR2 SFDVKD. Here the CDR3 reads CATSGEFPYNEQFF. As DNA, the CDR3 is TGTGCCACCAGTGGTGAGTTCCCCTACAATGAGCAGTTCTTC.

The rearrangement links TRBV7-9 to TRBJ1-2; D ambiguous. V shed 3 bases and J shed 4 bases, with 18 bases lying between them. There are 16 residues in the CDR3. Germline CDR1 and CDR2: SEHNR and FQNEAQ (reference sequence). DNA of the CDR3: TGTGCCAGCAGCTTTCCCGCCAAACGGGGTCCCTATGGCTACACCTTC. This codes for CASSFPAKRGPYGYTF.

Note on this clone: Other DNA sequences in the same sample also yield this CDR3. The V gene is TRBV12-3 or TRBV12-4, the J gene TRBJ2-3; D gene uncertain. The V and J ends lost 3 bases and 9 bases respectively, with 4 bases between them. The CDR3 totals 10 residues. The DNA for the CDR3 is TGTGCCAGCAGTTTGGGCACGCAGTATTTT. Translation gives CASSLGTQYF.

The chain uses TRBV19 and TRBJ2-2, with 14 bases matching TRBD2. Germline assignment: CDR1 LNHDA and CDR2 SQIVND (reference sequence). CDR3 length equals 15 residues. J was trimmed by 7 bases and V by 8 bases; bases with no gene match: 6. For the CDR3, the DNA is TGTGCCAGTCGTGGGACTAGCGGGAGTGACGGGGAGCTGTTTTTT. Translating it yields CASRGTSGSDGELFF.

V and J are TRBV10-3 and TRBJ1-1; D is undetermined. The length of the CDR3 is 13 residues. V lost 6 bases and J 0 bases, leaving 8 bases between the germline ends. Per the germline V gene, CDR1 is ENHRY and CDR2 is SYGVKD. The CDR3 nucleotides are TGTGCCATCAGGGAAACAATGAACACTGAAGCTTTCTTT. It specifies CAIRETMNTEAFF.

V and J are TRBV12-3 or TRBV12-4 and TRBJ1-2, with 9 bases identical to TRBD1. V lost 6 bases to trimming and J lost 8 bases; unmatched junction nucleotides: 7. There are 13 residues in the CDR3. CDR3 nucleotide sequence: TGTGCCAGCAGCCCGGGACAGGGACTCGGCTACACCTTC. It specifies CASSPGQGLGYTF.

The rearrangement links TRBV11-2 to TRBJ1-4; 7 nucleotides line up with TRBD1. Per germline, CDR1 SGHAT and CDR2 FQNNGV. V shed 5 bases and J 4 bases; nucleotides not matched to a gene: 7. The length of the CDR3 is 15 residues. The CDR3 DNA follows: TGTGCCAGCAGCCCACAGGGGTCATATAATGAAAAACTGTTTTTT. Protein sequence: CASSPQGSYNEKLFF.